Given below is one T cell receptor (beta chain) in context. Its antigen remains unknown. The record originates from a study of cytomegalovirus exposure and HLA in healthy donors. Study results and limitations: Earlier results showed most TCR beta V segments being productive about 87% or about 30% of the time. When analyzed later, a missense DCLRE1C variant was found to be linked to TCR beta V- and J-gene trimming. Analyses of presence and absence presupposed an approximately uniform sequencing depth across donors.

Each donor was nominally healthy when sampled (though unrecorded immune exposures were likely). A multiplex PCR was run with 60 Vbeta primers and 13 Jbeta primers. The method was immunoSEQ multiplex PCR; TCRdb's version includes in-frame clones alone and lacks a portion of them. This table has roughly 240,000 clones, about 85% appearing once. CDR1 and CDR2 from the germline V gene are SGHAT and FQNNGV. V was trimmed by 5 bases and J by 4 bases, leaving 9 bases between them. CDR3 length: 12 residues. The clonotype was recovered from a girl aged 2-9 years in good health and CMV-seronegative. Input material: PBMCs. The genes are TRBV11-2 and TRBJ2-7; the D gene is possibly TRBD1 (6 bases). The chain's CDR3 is CASSPQGYEQYF. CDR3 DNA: TGTGCCAGCAGCCCACAGGGTTACGAGCAGTACTTC.